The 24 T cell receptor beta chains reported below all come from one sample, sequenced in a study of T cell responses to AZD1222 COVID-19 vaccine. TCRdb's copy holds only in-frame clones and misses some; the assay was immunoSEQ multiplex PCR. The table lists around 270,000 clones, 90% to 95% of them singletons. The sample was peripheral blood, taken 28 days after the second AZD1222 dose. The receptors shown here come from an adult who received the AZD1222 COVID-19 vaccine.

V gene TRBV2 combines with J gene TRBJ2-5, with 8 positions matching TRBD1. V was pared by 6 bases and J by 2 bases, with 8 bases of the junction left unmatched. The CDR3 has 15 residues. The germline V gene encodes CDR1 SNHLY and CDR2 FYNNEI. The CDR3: CASRGQGRGQETQYF. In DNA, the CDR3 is TGTGCCAGCAGAGGACAGGGAAGGGGGCAAGAGACCCAGTACTTC.

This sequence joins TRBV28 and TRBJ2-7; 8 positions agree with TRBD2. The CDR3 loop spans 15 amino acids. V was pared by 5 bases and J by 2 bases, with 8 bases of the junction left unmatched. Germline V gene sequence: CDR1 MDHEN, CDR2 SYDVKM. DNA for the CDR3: TGTGCCAGCAGTGCCGCAGCGGGGGTACCCTACGAGCAGTACTTC. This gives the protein CASSAAAGVPYEQYF.

As DNA, the CDR3 is TGCGCCAGCAGCTCCCGGACAGACAATGAGCAGTTCTTC. It specifies CASSSRTDNEQFF. The chain combines TRBV5-1 with TRBJ2-1; TRBD1 might be the D (6 bases). The CDR3 consists of 13 residues. CDR1 is SGHRS and CDR2 is YFSETQ in the germline V gene. With 3 bases removed from V and 5 bases from J, the gap between germline ends came to 9 bases.

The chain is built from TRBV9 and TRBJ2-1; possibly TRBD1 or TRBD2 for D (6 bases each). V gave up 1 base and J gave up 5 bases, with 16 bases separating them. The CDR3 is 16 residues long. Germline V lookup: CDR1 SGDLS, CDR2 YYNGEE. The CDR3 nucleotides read TGTGCCAGCAGCGTAACCCCCCGGAGGGGGGACAATGAGCAGTTCTTC. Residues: CASSVTPRRGDNEQFF.

The CDR3, as DNA: TGTGCCAGCGATTCCAATCGGGGGCACATTCAGTACTTC. This codes for CASDSNRGHIQYF. V gene TRBV5-8 combines with J gene TRBJ2-4, with D perhaps assigned TRBD1 or TRBD2 (6 bases each). This CDR3 spans 13 amino acids. Germline values: CDR1 SGHTS, CDR2 YDEGEE. The germline V and J ends were trimmed by 7 bases and 8 bases, with 16 bases remaining between them.

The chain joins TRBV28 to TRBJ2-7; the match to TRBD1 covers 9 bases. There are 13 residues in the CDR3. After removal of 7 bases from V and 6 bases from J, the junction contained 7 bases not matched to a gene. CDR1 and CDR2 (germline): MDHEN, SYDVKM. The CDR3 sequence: CASTRGQGLEQYF. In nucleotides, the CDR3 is TGTGCCAGCACGCGGGGACAGGGACTCGAGCAGTACTTC.

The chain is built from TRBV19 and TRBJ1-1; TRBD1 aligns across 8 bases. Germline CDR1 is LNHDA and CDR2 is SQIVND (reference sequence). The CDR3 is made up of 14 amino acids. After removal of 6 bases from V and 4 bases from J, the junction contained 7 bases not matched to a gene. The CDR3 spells CASRTWTGRTEAFF. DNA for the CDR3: TGTGCCAGTAGAACTTGGACAGGGCGCACTGAAGCTTTCTTT.

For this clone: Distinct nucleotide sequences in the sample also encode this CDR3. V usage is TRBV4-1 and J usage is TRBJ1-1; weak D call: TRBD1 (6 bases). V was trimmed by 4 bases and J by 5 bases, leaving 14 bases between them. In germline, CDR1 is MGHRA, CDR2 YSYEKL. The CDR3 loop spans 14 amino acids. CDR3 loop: CASSPSRGGTEAFF. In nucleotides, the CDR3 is TGCGCCAGCAGCCCGAGCAGGGGCGGGACTGAAGCTTTCTTT.

The CDR3 spells CASSQVQRSSYNSPLHF. The CDR3 DNA follows: TGTGCCAGCAGCCAAGTCCAGAGGAGCTCCTATAATTCACCCCTCCACTTT. The chain combines TRBV14 with TRBJ1-6; D unclear. The V gene's germline CDR1 is SGHDN and CDR2 FVKESK. This CDR3 has 17 residues. Trimming took 1 base from V and 0 from J, leaving 10 bases between them.

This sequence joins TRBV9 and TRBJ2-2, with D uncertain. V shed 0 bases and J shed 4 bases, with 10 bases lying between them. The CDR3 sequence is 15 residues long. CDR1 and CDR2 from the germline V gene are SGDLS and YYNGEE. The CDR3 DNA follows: TGTGCCAGCAGCGTAGTTACAGATCCCACCGGGGAGCTGTTTTTT. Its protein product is CASSVVTDPTGELFF.

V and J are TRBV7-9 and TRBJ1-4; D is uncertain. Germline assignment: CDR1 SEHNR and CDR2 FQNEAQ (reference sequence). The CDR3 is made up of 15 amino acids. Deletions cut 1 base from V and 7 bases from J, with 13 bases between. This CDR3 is CASSLVTGQSEKLFF. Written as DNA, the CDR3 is TGTGCCAGCAGCTTAGTGACCGGGCAAAGTGAAAAACTGTTTTTT.

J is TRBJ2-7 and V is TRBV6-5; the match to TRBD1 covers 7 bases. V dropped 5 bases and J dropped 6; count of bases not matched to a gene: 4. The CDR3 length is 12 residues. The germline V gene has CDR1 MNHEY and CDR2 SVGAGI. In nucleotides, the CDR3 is TGTGCCAGCAGTATTGCAGGGGGCGAGCAGTACTTC. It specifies CASSIAGGEQYF.

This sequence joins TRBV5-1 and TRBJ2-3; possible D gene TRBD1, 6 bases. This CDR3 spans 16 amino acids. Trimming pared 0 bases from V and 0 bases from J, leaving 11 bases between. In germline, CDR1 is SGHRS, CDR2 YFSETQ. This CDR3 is CASSLAVRGSTDTQYF. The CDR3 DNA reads TGCGCCAGCAGCTTGGCCGTCAGGGGAAGCACAGATACGCAGTATTTT.

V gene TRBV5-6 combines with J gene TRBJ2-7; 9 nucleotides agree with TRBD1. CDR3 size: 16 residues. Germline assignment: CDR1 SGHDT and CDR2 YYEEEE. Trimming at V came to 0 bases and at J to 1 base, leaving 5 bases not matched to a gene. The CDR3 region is CASSLVGGTGSYEQYF. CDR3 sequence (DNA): TGTGCCAGCAGCTTGGTTGGTGGGACAGGGTCCTACGAGCAGTACTTC.

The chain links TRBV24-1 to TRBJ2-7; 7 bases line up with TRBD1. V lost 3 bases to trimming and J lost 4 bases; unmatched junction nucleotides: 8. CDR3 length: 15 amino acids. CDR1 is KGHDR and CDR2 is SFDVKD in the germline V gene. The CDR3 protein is CATSDAAGGWYEQYF. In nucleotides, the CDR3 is TGTGCCACCAGTGATGCGGCAGGGGGATGGTACGAGCAGTACTTC.

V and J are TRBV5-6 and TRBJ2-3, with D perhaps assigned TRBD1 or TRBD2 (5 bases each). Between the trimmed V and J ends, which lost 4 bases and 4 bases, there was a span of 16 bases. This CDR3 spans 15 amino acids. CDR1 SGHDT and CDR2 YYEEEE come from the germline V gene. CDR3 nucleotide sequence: TGTGCCAGCAGCCCGGGGCAGGGTGGCCCAGATACGCAGTATTTT. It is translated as CASSPGQGGPDTQYF. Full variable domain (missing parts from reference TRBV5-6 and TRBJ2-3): DAGVTQSPTHLIKTRGQQVTLRCSPKSGHDTVSWYQQALGQGPQFIFQYYEEEERQRGNFPDRFSGHQFPNYSSELNVNALLLGDSALYLCASSPGQGGPDTQYFGPGTRLTVL.

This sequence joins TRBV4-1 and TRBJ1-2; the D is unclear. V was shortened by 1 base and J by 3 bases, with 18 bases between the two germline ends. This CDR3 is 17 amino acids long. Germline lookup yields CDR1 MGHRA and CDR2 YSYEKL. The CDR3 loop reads CASSQVAGGGRDYGYTF. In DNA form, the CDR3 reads TGCGCCAGCAGCCAAGTTGCGGGAGGAGGGAGGGACTATGGCTACACCTTC.

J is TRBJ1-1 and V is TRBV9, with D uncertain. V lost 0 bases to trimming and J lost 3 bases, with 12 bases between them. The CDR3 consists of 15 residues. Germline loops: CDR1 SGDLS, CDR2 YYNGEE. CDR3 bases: TGTGCCAGCAGCGTAGAGCCGGGATATTACACTGAAGCTTTCTTT. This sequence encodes CASSVEPGYYTEAFF.

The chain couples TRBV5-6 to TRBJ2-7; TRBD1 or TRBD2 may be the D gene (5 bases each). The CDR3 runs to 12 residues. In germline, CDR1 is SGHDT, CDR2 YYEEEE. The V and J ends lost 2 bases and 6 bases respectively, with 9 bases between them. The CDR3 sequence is CASSFRESEQYF. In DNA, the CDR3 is TGTGCCAGCAGCTTCAGGGAGAGCGAGCAGTACTTC.

CDR3 sequence reads: CASSQEKRGGPQYF. Here the CDR3 DNA reads TGCGCCAGCAGCCAGGAGAAGCGGGGGGGTCCGCAGTATTTT. The chain recombines TRBV4-1 with TRBJ2-3, with TRBD2 identical over 10 bases. J was trimmed by 10 bases and V by 3 bases; bases with no gene match: 7. Germline CDR1 and CDR2: MGHRA and YSYEKL. This CDR3 contains 14 residues.

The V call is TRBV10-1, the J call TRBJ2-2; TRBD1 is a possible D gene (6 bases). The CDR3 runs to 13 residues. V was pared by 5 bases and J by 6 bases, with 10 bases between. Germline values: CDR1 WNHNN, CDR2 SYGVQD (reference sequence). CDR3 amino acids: CASSLRGSGELFF. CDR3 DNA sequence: TGCGCCAGCAGTCTCAGGGGTTCCGGGGAGCTGTTTTTT.

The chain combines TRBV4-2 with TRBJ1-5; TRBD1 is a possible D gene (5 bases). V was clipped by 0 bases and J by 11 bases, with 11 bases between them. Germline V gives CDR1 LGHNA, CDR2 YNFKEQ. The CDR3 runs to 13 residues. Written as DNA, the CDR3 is TGTGCCAGCAGCCAAGATGACAGATCTTCCCAGCATTTT. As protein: CASSQDDRSSQHF.

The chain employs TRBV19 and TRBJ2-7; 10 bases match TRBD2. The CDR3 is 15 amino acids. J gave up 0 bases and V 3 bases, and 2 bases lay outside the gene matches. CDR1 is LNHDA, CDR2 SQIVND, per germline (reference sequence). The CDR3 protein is CASSIASGGSYEQYF. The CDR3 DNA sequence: TGTGCCAGTAGTATCGCTAGCGGGGGCTCCTACGAGCAGTACTTC.

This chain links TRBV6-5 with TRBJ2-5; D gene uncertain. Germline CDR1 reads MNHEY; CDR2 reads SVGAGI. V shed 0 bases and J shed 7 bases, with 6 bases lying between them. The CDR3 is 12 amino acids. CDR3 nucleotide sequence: TGTGCCAGCAGTTACTCCCGAGGGACCCAGTACTTC. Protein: CASSYSRGTQYF.